Following are 5 T cell receptor beta chains from one sample sequenced in a study of blood T cell repertoires in COVID-19 (dated by TCRdb to 2018 to 2020). The library was prepared using the immunoSEQ multiplex PCR assay. TCRdb provides this immuneACCESS table in a form limited to in-frame rearrangements. Some clones are lacking; in checked studies, under half of them reflect an unresolved V gene, and why the rest are absent is not known. This sample has 15,000 to 20,000 clones in its table, and 81% of those were observed once. The ten largest clones add up to 6.5% to 9% of the sample. The sequenced sample was peripheral blood. The receptors originated from a man between 60 and 75 years old with acute or convalescent COVID-19.

The chain uses TRBV4-2 and TRBJ1-1, with D unresolved. Germline V gene data show CDR1 as LGHNA and CDR2 as YNFKEQ. Deletions cut 2 bases from V and 0 bases from J, with 7 bases between. The CDR3 extends over 14 amino acids. The CDR3 is CASSQTAVNTEAFF. DNA of the CDR3: TGTGCCAGCAGCCAAACTGCGGTGAACACTGAAGCTTTCTTT.

The sample holds one count of this clone. V and J are TRBV10-3 and TRBJ1-1; D is perhaps TRBD1 (5 bases). Trimming stripped 4 bases from V and 2 bases from J, with 17 bases between. CDR1 is ENHRY, CDR2 SYGVKD, per germline. The length of the CDR3 is 16 residues. The CDR3 region is CAISGPGGRSNTEAFF. CDR3 DNA sequence: TGTGCCATCAGTGGTCCCGGGGGTAGGTCTAACACTGAAGCTTTCTTT.

The gene calls are TRBV2 and TRBJ1-2, with 7 bases fitting TRBD1. The CDR3 is 14 amino acids. CDR1 is SNHLY and CDR2 is FYNNEI in the germline V gene. V was clipped by 4 bases and J by 3 bases; unmatched bases: 5. This chain's CDR3 is CASSGRDRDYGYTF. The CDR3 nucleotides read TGTGCCAGCAGTGGGAGGGACAGAGACTATGGCTACACCTTC. Variable domain in full (rest from reference TRBV2 and TRBJ1-2): EPEVTQTPSHQVTQMGQEVILRCVPISNHLYFYWYRQILGQKVEFLVSFYNNEISEKSEIFDDQFSVERPDGSNFTLKIRSTKLEDSAMYFCASSGRDRDYGYTFGSGTRLTVV.

The chain employs TRBV5-1 and TRBJ1-6; tentative D call: TRBD1 (5 bases). V gave up 2 bases and J gave up 9 bases, with 6 bases separating them. The germline gives CDR1 SGHRS, CDR2 YFSETQ. This CDR3 has 12 amino acids. The CDR3 region has the DNA TGCGCCAGCAGCTTAAGGGGTTCACCCCTCCACTTT. It translates to CASSLRGSPLHF.

V and J are TRBV9 and TRBJ1-2; 8 nucleotides agree with TRBD1. J was trimmed by 2 bases and V by 1 base; bases with no gene match: 4. Germline assignment: CDR1 SGDLS and CDR2 YYNGEE. The CDR3 is 15 residues long. In nucleotides, the CDR3 is TGTGCCAGCAGCGTATCAGGGGGCGCGAACTATGGCTACACCTTC. Amino acids: CASSVSGGANYGYTF. Full variable domain (remainder filled in from reference TRBV9 and TRBJ1-2): DSGVTQTPKHLITATGQRVTLRCSPRSGDLSVYWYQQSLDQGLQFLIQYYNGEERAKGNILERFSAQQFPDLHSELNLSSLELGDSALYFCASSVSGGANYGYTFGSGTRLTVV.